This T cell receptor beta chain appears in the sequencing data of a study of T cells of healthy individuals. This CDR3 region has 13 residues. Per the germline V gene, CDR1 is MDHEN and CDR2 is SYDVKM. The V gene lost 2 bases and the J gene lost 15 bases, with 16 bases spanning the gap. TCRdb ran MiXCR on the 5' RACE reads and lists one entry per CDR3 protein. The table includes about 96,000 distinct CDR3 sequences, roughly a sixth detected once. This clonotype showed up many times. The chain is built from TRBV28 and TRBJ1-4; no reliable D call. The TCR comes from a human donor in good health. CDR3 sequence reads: CASSLDRDDFMFF. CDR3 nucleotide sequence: TGTGCCAGCAGTTTAGACCGGGATGATTTTATGTTTTTT.